One TCR beta chain is described in this entry. Its specificity is unknown. The CDR3 has 16 amino acids. In germline, CDR1 is LGHNA, CDR2 YNFKEQ. The junction had 16 bases not matched to a gene; V was cut back by 2 bases and J by 10 bases. The entry originates in a study of siplizumab effects on memory and regulatory T cells. Whole-study findings and limits: Alloreactive sequences whose origin lay in unstimulated CD4+ memory cells were significantly reduced by siplizumab.

The assay covered 100,000 or so TCR templates per sample. This table comes from immunoSEQ multiplex PCR, and its TCRdb copy is limited to in-frame clones, with some not included. The sample records approximately 94,000 clones, more than 90% being singletons. The chain combines TRBV4-2 with TRBJ1-1, with 7 bases fitting TRBD1. The sequence came from a human donor in good health. The sequenced sample was CD4+ T cells sorted from blood. The DNA of the CDR3 is TGTGCCAGCAGCCAACCCGACAGGGTAGGTCTTGAAGGAGCTTTCTTT. Translation gives CASSQPDRVGLEGAFF.